This T cell receptor (beta chain) was sequenced during a study of regulatory T cells in long-lasting Graves disease. Overall study context: It was over 5 years of antithyroid drugs, with positive TSH receptor antibodies, that meant persistent Graves' disease. Study results and limitations: TRBV28, TRBJ1-2 and TRBJ2-5 were segments that persistent disease favored.

Time point specified: persistent/refractory GD, antithyroid drugs over 5 years with positive TRAb. PBMCs were the source of the RNA used for TCR sequencing. In building TCR beta libraries, iRepertoire HTBI primers were used together with Arm-PCR of CDR3 regions. MiXCR was run by TCRdb on the multiplex PCR reads, yielding one entry per CDR3 protein. Here the sample spans approximately 690,000 distinct CDR3 sequences, around 30% being singletons. CDR1 is SGHAT and CDR2 is FQNNGV in the germline V gene. The CDR3 is 18 amino acids. After removal of 4 bases from V and 6 bases from J, the junction contained 12 bases not matched to a gene. Points on this clonotype: Its specificity is not known.

The chain combines TRBV11-2 with TRBJ2-7; 16 bases match TRBD2. The sequence derives from a female donor with Graves disease. Material: peripheral blood mononuclear cells (PBMCs), obtained when the disease was refractory, from a patient treated with antithyroid drugs. This CDR3 is CASSSPGLAGGPAGEQYF. CDR3 nucleotide sequence: TGTGCCAGCAGCTCACCGGGACTAGCGGGAGGGCCCGCTGGCGAGCAGTACTTC.